The clone carrying this T cell receptor beta chain was found many times. As yet, its antigen is unknown. Individual cDNA molecules carried attached unique molecular identifiers. Each CDR3 protein gets one entry after TCRdb re-called the 5' RACE reads with MiXCR. Of roughly 57,000 distinct CDR3 sequences listed, around 13% are singletons. The record originates from a study of early T cells in non-severe SARS-CoV-2 infection. At the level of the study: Unpaired chains resulted from sequencing bulk RNA of unsorted whole blood. General study points: Clonotype matching in VDJdb favored anti-spike CD8 responses and did not capture private and CD4 specificities.

Sample: whole blood, taken at baseline. The sequence derives from an adult who was a healthcare worker with PCR-confirmed SARS-CoV-2 infection or an uninfected control (not recorded which).

The DNA for the CDR3 is TGTGCCAGCAGTGAGTTCGAGACCCAGTACTTC. Translated: CASSEFETQYF. The rearrangement links TRBV6-1 to TRBJ2-5; no firm D call. The germline V gene has CDR1 MNHNS and CDR2 SASEGT. V gave up 3 bases and J gave up 5 bases, with 4 bases separating them. The CDR3 extends over 11 amino acids.